The rows below give T cell receptor beta chains drawn from one sample of a study of shared clonotypes between healthy human individuals. The method was immunoSEQ multiplex PCR; TCRdb's version includes in-frame clones alone and lacks a portion of them. Here the sample spans roughly 640,000 clones, approximately 97% being singletons. The sequencing sample was made of naive CD4+ T cells sorted from blood. All receptors derive from a woman aged 25 to 45 in good health. Both conserved end residues are part of each CDR3. The D gene is left open where the match is weak. Clone size appears in some rows only: once, few, many, or a class for an expanded clone.

v_gene: TRBV7-8
j_gene: TRBJ2-1
d_gene: -
abundance: once
CDR3nt: TGTGCCAGCAGCTTAGCGGGGGCGGCGGACCGATCCTACAATGAGCAGTTCTTC
CDR3aa: CASSLAGAADRSYNEQFF

v_gene: TRBV18
j_gene: TRBJ2-2
d_gene: -
abundance: -
CDR3nt: TGTGCCAGCTCACCACCCGGACAGACCACCGGGGAGCTGTTTTTT
CDR3aa: CASSPPGQTTGELFF

v_gene: TRBV28
j_gene: TRBJ2-2
d_gene: TRBD1
abundance: -
CDR3nt: TGTGCCAGCAGTCCAGCAAAGGGACAGGCGCTGAACACCGGGGAGCTGTTTTTT
CDR3aa: CASSPAKGQALNTGELFF

v_gene: TRBV25-1
j_gene: TRBJ2-7
d_gene: TRBD1
abundance: once
CDR3nt: TGTGCCAGCAGTGACCTCCGGGACAGGGGTTTATACGAGCAGTACTTC
CDR3aa: CASSDLRDRGLYEQYF

v_gene: TRBV7-9
j_gene: TRBJ2-3
d_gene: -
abundance: once
CDR3nt: TGTGCCAGCTCCAAAATAGATACGCAGTATTTT
CDR3aa: CASSKIDTQYF

v_gene: TRBV6-1
j_gene: TRBJ2-5
d_gene: TRBD2
abundance: -
CDR3nt: TGTGCCAGCAGTGAAGATGAGCGGCTAGCGGGAGTACAAGAGACCCAGTACTTC
CDR3aa: CASSEDERLAGVQETQYF

v_gene: TRBV11-2
j_gene: TRBJ1-1
d_gene: -
abundance: -
CDR3nt: TGTGCCAGCAGCTTGCTTGGGGGGGTAAGAGCTTTCTTT
CDR3aa: CASSLLGGVRAFF

v_gene: TRBV2
j_gene: TRBJ2-2
d_gene: -
abundance: -
CDR3nt: TGTGCCAGCAGTCACCGGGACATGAACACCGGGGAGCTGTTTTTT
CDR3aa: CASSHRDMNTGELFF

v_gene: TRBV30
j_gene: TRBJ1-2
d_gene: -
abundance: -
CDR3nt: TGTGCCTGGGGCGAGGGGTGGGGTAACTATGGCTACACCTTC
CDR3aa: CAWGEGWGNYGYTF

v_gene: TRBV5-1
j_gene: TRBJ2-7
d_gene: TRBD1
abundance: -
CDR3nt: TGCGCCAGCAGCTTGGGACAGGGCTACGACGAGCAGTACTTC
CDR3aa: CASSLGQGYDEQYF

v_gene: TRBV5-1
j_gene: TRBJ2-3
d_gene: TRBD2
abundance: -
CDR3nt: TGCGCCAGCAGCTTGGAGGCGACTAGCGGGAGATTGACAGATACGCAGTATTTT
CDR3aa: CASSLEATSGRLTDTQYF

v_gene: TRBV4-1
j_gene: TRBJ2-3
d_gene: TRBD2
abundance: -
CDR3nt: TGCGCCAGCAGCCAAGAGGGTAGCGGGGGCACAGATACGCAGTATTTT
CDR3aa: CASSQEGSGGTDTQYF

v_gene: TRBV25-1
j_gene: TRBJ1-1
d_gene: -
abundance: -
CDR3nt: TGTGCCAGCAGTGAAGTGGTCGGAGGGAAAGCTTTCTTT
CDR3aa: CASSEVVGGKAFF

v_gene: TRBV7-9
j_gene: TRBJ2-7
d_gene: TRBD1
abundance: once
CDR3nt: TGTGCCACCAGGGGACAGGGGGCTCTTTACGAGCAGTACTTC
CDR3aa: CATRGQGALYEQYF

v_gene: TRBV7-9
j_gene: TRBJ1-5
d_gene: -
abundance: -
CDR3nt: TGTGCCAGCAGCCCTCCGGGGGGCCTCAATCAGCCCCAGCATTTT
CDR3aa: CASSPPGGLNQPQHF

v_gene: TRBV2
j_gene: TRBJ2-3
d_gene: TRBD2
abundance: -
CDR3nt: TGTGCCAGCAACCCTGGGGTAGCGGGAGACGACACAGATACGCAGTATTTT
CDR3aa: CASNPGVAGDDTDTQYF

v_gene: TRBV30
j_gene: TRBJ2-7
d_gene: TRBD1
abundance: -
CDR3nt: TGTGCCTGGAACCAGGGGGTAACAGGGACCGGGTACGAGCAGTACTTC
CDR3aa: CAWNQGVTGTGYEQYF

v_gene: TRBV10-2
j_gene: TRBJ2-4
d_gene: -
abundance: -
CDR3nt: TGCGCCAGCAGTGAGGGACGGGTCCCTTTTCAGTACTTC
CDR3aa: CASSEGRVPFQYF

v_gene: TRBV28
j_gene: TRBJ1-1
d_gene: TRBD1
abundance: -
CDR3nt: TGTGCCAGCAGTACAGGGGTTGGGAAACCTTTCTTT
CDR3aa: CASSTGVGKPFF

v_gene: TRBV7-9
j_gene: TRBJ1-2
d_gene: -
abundance: -
CDR3nt: TGTGCCAGCAGCTTATACCCCCAGCGCAGGAATACTAACTATGGCTACACCTTC
CDR3aa: CASSLYPQRRNTNYGYTF

v_gene: TRBV7-9
j_gene: TRBJ1-5
d_gene: TRBD1
abundance: -
CDR3nt: TGTGCCAGCAGCCCGCTAGGGACAGGGGATCAGCCCCAGCATTTT
CDR3aa: CASSPLGTGDQPQHF

v_gene: TRBV28
j_gene: TRBJ2-7
d_gene: -
abundance: -
CDR3nt: TGTGCCAGCAGATCCCCCGGGACACATTACGAGCAGTACTTC
CDR3aa: CASRSPGTHYEQYF

v_gene: TRBV29-1
j_gene: TRBJ1-1
d_gene: -
abundance: -
CDR3nt: TGCAGCGTTGGGGTAGGCCAGGCTAACACTGAAGCTTTCTTT
CDR3aa: CSVGVGQANTEAFF

v_gene: TRBV10-3
j_gene: TRBJ2-3
d_gene: -
abundance: -
CDR3nt: TGTGCCATCAGTGAGGTGGCTAGCTCGCGGGGGCAGTATTTT
CDR3aa: CAISEVASSRGQYF

v_gene: TRBV6-5
j_gene: TRBJ2-3
d_gene: -
abundance: -
CDR3nt: TGTGCCAGCAGACGGGCCTTAGGGACAGATACGCAGTATTTT
CDR3aa: CASRRALGTDTQYF

v_gene: TRBV6-4
j_gene: TRBJ2-2
d_gene: TRBD1
abundance: -
CDR3nt: TGTGCCAGCAGTGCTGGACAGGGCGGACCCGGGGAGCTGTTTTTT
CDR3aa: CASSAGQGGPGELFF

v_gene: TRBV6-5
j_gene: TRBJ1-4
d_gene: -
abundance: -
CDR3nt: TGTGCCAGCAGTTACTCCCAGCCTGCAACTAATGAAAAACTGTTTTTT
CDR3aa: CASSYSQPATNEKLFF

v_gene: TRBV30
j_gene: TRBJ2-7
d_gene: TRBD1
abundance: -
CDR3nt: TGTGCCTGGGGTTCCGGGACAGGGTTTGACGAGCAGTACTTC
CDR3aa: CAWGSGTGFDEQYF

v_gene: TRBV18
j_gene: TRBJ2-1
d_gene: -
abundance: -
CDR3nt: TGTGCCAGCTCACCACCGGCGTCCCCCTACAATGAGCAGTTCTTC
CDR3aa: CASSPPASPYNEQFF

v_gene: TRBV6-5
j_gene: TRBJ2-7
d_gene: -
abundance: -
CDR3nt: TGTGCCAGCAGTTACTCGTTGACACCGGGCGAGCAGTACTTC
CDR3aa: CASSYSLTPGEQYF

v_gene: TRBV5-4
j_gene: TRBJ2-2
d_gene: TRBD2
abundance: few
CDR3nt: TGTGCCAGCAGCTTGAAGCGGGAGTTTTATCGCACCGGGGAGCTGTTTTTT
CDR3aa: CASSLKREFYRTGELFF

v_gene: TRBV11-2
j_gene: TRBJ2-1
d_gene: -
abundance: -
CDR3nt: TGTGCCAGCAGCTCTCCCCGAAGCTCCTACAATGAGCAGTTCTTC
CDR3aa: CASSSPRSSYNEQFF

v_gene: TRBV2
j_gene: TRBJ2-7
d_gene: TRBD1
abundance: -
CDR3nt: TGTGCCAGCAGTGTCGGGACAGGGGCCCCCCAGCAGTACTTC
CDR3aa: CASSVGTGAPQQYF

v_gene: TRBV29-1
j_gene: TRBJ1-4
d_gene: TRBD1
abundance: -
CDR3nt: TGCAGCGTGGCAGGGGGGCCTAATGAAAAACTGTTTTTT
CDR3aa: CSVAGGPNEKLFF

v_gene: TRBV27
j_gene: TRBJ1-1
d_gene: -
abundance: -
CDR3nt: TGTGCCAGCAGTTTATCGGGGGATGTCGGTGAAGCTTTCTTT
CDR3aa: CASSLSGDVGEAFF

v_gene: TRBV7-9
j_gene: TRBJ2-3
d_gene: -
abundance: -
CDR3nt: TGTGCCAGCAGCTTATATGCCAGAGCCTTCGGGGATACGCAGTATTTT
CDR3aa: CASSLYARAFGDTQYF

v_gene: TRBV7-9
j_gene: TRBJ2-3
d_gene: -
abundance: -
CDR3nt: TGTGCCAGCAGCCCACGGTCGTGGAGGCCAGATACGCAGTATTTT
CDR3aa: CASSPRSWRPDTQYF

v_gene: TRBV4-1
j_gene: TRBJ2-5
d_gene: TRBD2
abundance: once
CDR3nt: TGCGCCAGCAGTCCCGCGGGACTAGCGGGAGTTGAGACCCAGTACTTC
CDR3aa: CASSPAGLAGVETQYF

v_gene: TRBV2
j_gene: TRBJ2-2
d_gene: TRBD2
abundance: -
CDR3nt: TGTGCCAGCAGGCTTAGCGGGGCGAACACCGGGGAGCTGTTTTTT
CDR3aa: CASRLSGANTGELFF

v_gene: TRBV20-1
j_gene: TRBJ1-1
d_gene: -
abundance: -
CDR3nt: TGCAGTGCTAAATTGAACACTGAAGCTTTCTTT
CDR3aa: CSAKLNTEAFF

v_gene: TRBV7-3
j_gene: TRBJ2-5
d_gene: TRBD1
abundance: -
CDR3nt: TGTGCCAGCAGCCGGACAGGGGGAGGAGAGACCCAGTACTTC
CDR3aa: CASSRTGGGETQYF

v_gene: TRBV5-1
j_gene: TRBJ2-2
d_gene: -
abundance: -
CDR3nt: TGCGCCAGCAGCCTAGGGGGTGCGAACACCGGGGAGCTGTTTTTT
CDR3aa: CASSLGGANTGELFF

v_gene: TRBV4-1
j_gene: TRBJ1-2
d_gene: TRBD1
abundance: -
CDR3nt: TGCGCCAGCAGCTATACCGGGACAGGGGATGGCTACACCTTC
CDR3aa: CASSYTGTGDGYTF

v_gene: TRBV15
j_gene: TRBJ1-5
d_gene: -
abundance: -
CDR3nt: TGTGCCACCAGCAGAGATTTACAGCCCCAGCATTTT
CDR3aa: CATSRDLQPQHF

v_gene: TRBV5-1
j_gene: TRBJ2-7
d_gene: TRBD1
abundance: -
CDR3nt: TGCGCCAGCAGCTTGTCAACAGGGGCGTCCTCCTACGAGCAGTACTTC
CDR3aa: CASSLSTGASSYEQYF

v_gene: TRBV5-1
j_gene: TRBJ1-4
d_gene: -
abundance: -
CDR3nt: TGCGCCAGCAGCTTGTCAGGGGAAACTAATGAAAAACTGTTTTTT
CDR3aa: CASSLSGETNEKLFF

v_gene: TRBV5-8
j_gene: TRBJ2-7
d_gene: -
abundance: -
CDR3nt: TGTGCCAGCAGCTTGTCCGAGACACCCACCTACGAGCAGTACTTC
CDR3aa: CASSLSETPTYEQYF

v_gene: TRBV28
j_gene: TRBJ1-1
d_gene: -
abundance: -
CDR3nt: TGTGCCAGCACCAACTGGGGTTCGCGTAACACTGAAGCTTTCTTT
CDR3aa: CASTNWGSRNTEAFF

v_gene: TRBV11-3
j_gene: TRBJ2-1
d_gene: -
abundance: -
CDR3nt: TGTGCCAGCAGCCAGTGGGGGTTGGCTAGCTCCTACAATGAGCAGTTCTTC
CDR3aa: CASSQWGLASSYNEQFF